This T cell receptor beta chain was identified during a study of CD8 T cells in ankylosing spondylitis. The authors made TCR beta libraries by quantitative 5'-RACE with molecular barcodes. TCRdb passed the 5' RACE reads through MiXCR, listing each CDR3 protein once. The sample has fewer than 500,000 distinct CDR3 sequences, roughly a quarter seen once. In this sample, this clonotype turned up a few times. Its cognate antigen is unknown. Study results and caveats: Disease-linked clones, CD8+, were relatively rare in peripheral blood. Earlier authors reported some of these motif variants in reactive arthritis synovial fluid and blood. Matched ankylosing spondylitis synovial fluid reportedly contained a significantly enriched population of disease-linked clones. A motif in TCR beta, a set of roughly eight highly homologous variants, appeared characteristic of ankylosing spondylitis blood.

Germline V lookup: CDR1 LNHNV, CDR2 YYDKDF (reference sequence). This CDR3 has 15 residues. The ends were cut back, 0 bases at V and 5 bases at J, with 11 bases in the middle. This sequence was found in a male donor with ankylosing spondylitis. Sequenced sample: blood, either unsorted or a sorted T cell fraction (not recorded which). The chain couples TRBV15 to TRBJ2-1; no reliable D call. CDR3 loop: CATSRDWYSNNEQFF. The CDR3 region has the DNA TGTGCCACCAGCAGAGATTGGTATTCGAACAATGAGCAGTTCTTC. Together with reference TRBV15 and TRBJ2-1, the CDR3 gives the full variable domain: DAMVIQNPRYQVTQFGKPVTLSCSQTLNHNVMYWYQQKSSQAPKLLFHYYDKDFNNEADTPDNFQSRRPNTSFCFLDIRSPGLGDTAMYLCATSRDWYSNNEQFFGPGTRLTVL.